Below, 23 T cell receptor beta chains from the same sample are listed, as sequenced in a study of blood T cell repertoires in COVID-19. Produced via immunoSEQ multiplex PCR; TCRdb's table is partial and in-frame only. The sample carries around 80,000 clones, around 80% recorded once. Sequencing was performed on peripheral blood. These receptors were obtained from a man aged 60-69 years with acute or convalescent COVID-19.

This clone showed up just a few times. The chain employs TRBV5-1 and TRBJ2-3, with a possible D match to TRBD1 (5 bases). The V end was cut by 1 base, the J end by 0 bases, with 9 bases between. The CDR3 length is 15 residues. Germline CDR1 is SGHRS and CDR2 is YFSETQ. CDR3 sequence (DNA): TGCGCCAGCAGCTTGAGGACAACTAGCACAGATACGCAGTATTTT. It codes for CASSLRTTSTDTQYF. Filled out from reference TRBV5-1 and TRBJ2-3, the complete variable domain reads KAGVTQTPRYLIKTRGQQVTLSCSPISGHRSVSWYQQTPGQGLQFLFEYFSETQRNKGNFPGRFSGRQFSNSRSEMNVSTLELGDSALYLCASSLRTTSTDTQYFGPGTRLTVL.

The sample holds one count of this clone. The CDR3 spells CASSSSGTPNTEAFF. The CDR3 nucleotides read TGTGCCAGCAGTTCCTCGGGGACACCGAACACTGAAGCTTTCTTT. The chain uses TRBV28 and TRBJ1-1, with TRBD1 as a possible D gene (6 bases). CDR1 and CDR2 (germline): MDHEN, SYDVKM. V was trimmed by 4 bases and J by 1 base, leaving 13 bases between them. There are 15 residues in the CDR3. The whole variable domain, remainder taken from reference TRBV28 and TRBJ1-1, is DVKVTQSSRYLVKRTGEKVFLECVQDMDHENMFWYRQDPGLGLRLIYFSYDVKMKEKGDIPEGYSVSREKKERFSLILESASTNQTSMYLCASSSSGTPNTEAFFGQGTRLTVV.

This clone has a single count. The chain carries TRBV4-1 and TRBJ1-1; D is perhaps TRBD1 (5 bases). Trimming took 0 bases from V and 0 from J, leaving 8 bases between them. The CDR3 sequence is 15 residues long. Germline V gene sequence: CDR1 MGHRA, CDR2 YSYEKL. The CDR3 loop reads CASSQENRLNTEAFF. Written as DNA, the CDR3 is TGCGCCAGCAGCCAAGAGAACAGGCTGAACACTGAAGCTTTCTTT.

A few counts support this clone. The rearrangement joins TRBV7-2 to TRBJ2-7, with a tentative D call TRBD1 (6 bases). V gave up 2 bases and J gave up 7 bases, with 15 bases separating them. From germline, CDR1 is SGHTA and CDR2 FQGNSA. CDR3 size: 14 residues. The CDR3 loop reads CASSLMRTASEQYF. The CDR3 DNA sequence: TGTGCCAGCAGCTTAATGAGGACAGCCTCGGAGCAGTACTTC.

J is TRBJ2-3 and V is TRBV7-2, with unresolved D. The V end was cut by 5 bases, the J end by 9 bases, with 18 bases between. CDR3 length: 14 amino acids. Germline-derived CDR1 and CDR2 are SGHTA and FQGNSA. Written as DNA, the CDR3 is TGTGCCAGCAGCGCCCTTAGAGGCCCTGAGACGCAGTATTTT. Encoded protein: CASSALRGPETQYF.

The chain joins TRBV4-3 to TRBJ1-5; 7 bases align to TRBD1. In germline, CDR1 is LGHNA, CDR2 YSLEER. The CDR3 extends over 16 amino acids. J lost 4 bases, V lost 0 bases, and 6 bases had no gene match. CDR3 sequence reads: CASSQEYRQGNQPQHF. The CDR3 DNA is TGCGCCAGCAGCCAAGAGTATCGACAGGGAAATCAGCCCCAGCATTTT.

V usage is TRBV29-1 and J usage is TRBJ2-1; 13 nucleotides match TRBD2. Germline values: CDR1 SQVTM, CDR2 ANQGSEA. J gave up 7 bases and V 7 bases, and 7 bases lay outside the gene matches. The CDR3 is 14 amino acids. The chain's CDR3 is CSARLAGGINEQFF. The CDR3, as DNA: TGCAGCGCCCGACTAGCGGGGGGTATTAATGAGCAGTTCTTC.

In nucleotides, the CDR3 is TGCGCCAGCAGCTTGACAGGGGGGCTTAACACCGGGGAGCTGTTTTTT. Translation gives CASSLTGGLNTGELFF. This rearrangement joins TRBV5-1 to TRBJ2-2; TRBD1 aligns across 8 bases. Germline V gives CDR1 SGHRS, CDR2 YFSETQ. The length of the CDR3 is 16 residues. V trimming: 1 base; J trimming: 2 bases; junction bases outside the gene matches: 4. Together with reference TRBV5-1 and TRBJ2-2, the CDR3 gives the full variable domain: KAGVTQTPRYLIKTRGQQVTLSCSPISGHRSVSWYQQTPGQGLQFLFEYFSETQRNKGNFPGRFSGRQFSNSRSEMNVSTLELGDSALYLCASSLTGGLNTGELFFGEGSRLTVL.

The chain links TRBV7-2 to TRBJ2-3, with D possibly matching TRBD1 (6 bases). The germline V gene has CDR1 SGHTA and CDR2 FQGNSA. The CDR3 has 11 amino acids. The V gene lost 6 bases and the J gene lost 5 bases, with 6 bases spanning the gap. The chain's CDR3 is CASRGGDTQYF. The CDR3 bases are TGTGCCAGCAGAGGGGGAGATACGCAGTATTTT.

This clone has just one count. The J gene is TRBJ1-4, the V gene TRBV6-2 or TRBV6-3, with unresolved D. Trimming shortened V by 7 bases and J by 7 bases, and 16 bases separated the two germline ends. CDR1 and CDR2 (germline): MNHEY, SVGEGT. This CDR3 contains 14 residues. The CDR3 loop is CASTPNSLSEKLFF. CDR3 sequence (DNA): TGTGCCAGCACCCCAAACAGTTTAAGTGAAAAACTGTTTTTT.

This chain joins TRBV19 and TRBJ2-2, with D uncertain. V lost 8 bases and J lost 4, with 11 bases in between. The V gene's germline CDR1 is LNHDA and CDR2 SQIVND (reference sequence). The CDR3 runs 13 residues. In DNA, the CDR3 is TGTGCCAGTGCCCAGGCCAGCACCGGGGAGCTGTTTTTT. Its protein product is CASAQASTGELFF.

The chain uses TRBV28 and TRBJ2-6; no clear D. There are 14 residues in the CDR3. The V gene lost 5 bases and the J gene lost 1 base, with 6 bases spanning the gap. From germline, CDR1 is MDHEN and CDR2 SYDVKM. This CDR3 is CASSEASGANVLTF. The CDR3 DNA reads as TGTGCCAGCAGTGAGGCATCTGGGGCCAACGTCCTGACTTTC.

J is TRBJ1-1 and V is TRBV5-6; a possible D gene is TRBD1 (6 bases). The CDR3 has 16 amino acids. CDR1 is SGHDT and CDR2 is YYEEEE in the germline V gene. Trimming shortened V by 1 base and J by 0 bases, and 13 bases separated the two germline ends. This CDR3 reads CASSLLDSHMNTEAFF. Here the CDR3 DNA reads TGTGCCAGCAGCTTGTTGGACAGCCACATGAACACTGAAGCTTTCTTT.

J is TRBJ2-1 and V is TRBV5-4; 9 nucleotides match TRBD2. In germline, CDR1 is SGHNT, CDR2 YYREEE (reference sequence). J lost 2 bases, V lost 3 bases, and 3 bases had no gene match. The CDR3 length is 15 residues. This CDR3 is CASSSGGGAYNEQFF. In DNA, the CDR3 is TGTGCCAGCAGCTCAGGCGGGGGGGCCTACAATGAGCAGTTCTTC.

The chain links TRBV18 to TRBJ2-3; tentatively, D is TRBD2 (6 bases). Deletions cut 5 bases from V and 2 bases from J, with 14 bases between. Germline V CDR1 and CDR2: KGHSH, LQKENI. The CDR3 consists of 15 residues. For the CDR3, the DNA is TGTGCCAGCTCATCCCCCGCGGGGAACACAGATACGCAGTATTTT. It encodes CASSSPAGNTDTQYF.

About this clone: Relative to the germline gene, one junction end is altered; a read error may explain this. The V call is TRBV18, the J call TRBJ1-5, with a tentative D call TRBD1 (6 bases). This CDR3 contains 15 residues. CDR1 and CDR2 (germline): KGHSH, LQKENI. This CDR3 is CASSPRGGESQPQHF. CDR3 DNA sequence: TGTGCCAGCTCCCCACGAGGGGGGGAGAGTCAGCCCCAGCATTTT.

As to this clone: Additional DNA sequences in this sample encode the identical CDR3. The chain links TRBV28 to TRBJ2-5; the D is unclear. The germline V and J ends were trimmed by 2 bases and 4 bases, with 2 bases remaining between them. CDR3 size: 11 residues. Per germline, CDR1 MDHEN and CDR2 SYDVKM. The CDR3 reads CASSLRETQYF. The CDR3 DNA sequence: TGTGCCAGCAGTTTACGAGAGACCCAGTACTTC.

This clone came up many times. The J gene is TRBJ2-1, the V gene TRBV9, with unresolved D. V was shortened by 3 bases and J by 7 bases, with 11 bases between the two germline ends. The CDR3 is 13 amino acids. The germline V gene encodes CDR1 SGDLS and CDR2 YYNGEE. CDR3 in DNA: TGTGCCAGCAGCGCCACCTCTAGGAATGAGCAGTTCTTC. It yields the protein CASSATSRNEQFF.

This sequence joins TRBV28 and TRBJ2-1; no clear D gene. The CDR3 extends over 13 amino acids. Germline lookup yields CDR1 MDHEN and CDR2 SYDVKM. The ends were cut back, 3 bases at V and 10 bases at J, with 13 bases in the middle. CDR3 in DNA: TGTGCCAGCAGTTTGTCTGCAGAACGCGAGCAGTTCTTC. Its protein product is CASSLSAEREQFF.

The gene calls are TRBV5-6 and TRBJ1-6; 9 nucleotides agree with TRBD1. The CDR3 extends over 18 amino acids. V trimming: 7 bases; J trimming: 7 bases; junction bases outside the gene matches: 18. From germline, CDR1 is SGHDT and CDR2 YYEEEE. The CDR3 DNA reads as TGTGCCAGCGCCCCCGGGCAGGGACAGGGACGAGTGAATTCACCCCTCCACTTT. Its translation: CASAPGQGQGRVNSPLHF.

CDR3 amino acids: CASSAGDSDSPLHF. CDR3 in DNA: TGCGCCAGCAGCGCAGGGGATTCGGATTCACCCCTCCACTTT. The rearrangement links TRBV5-1 to TRBJ1-6, with D maybe TRBD1 (6 bases). The CDR3 is 14 amino acids. Between the trimmed V and J ends, which lost 4 bases and 8 bases, there was a span of 13 bases. From germline, CDR1 is SGHRS and CDR2 YFSETQ.

The chain employs TRBV11-2 and TRBJ2-1, with 12 bases fitting TRBD2. Germline CDR1 reads SGHAT; CDR2 reads FQNNGV. This CDR3 is 17 amino acids long. With 4 bases clipped from V and 0 bases from J, the junction kept 4 bases outside the gene matches. In nucleotides, the CDR3 is TGTGCCAGCAGCTCCCGGACTAGCGGGACCTCCTACAATGAGCAGTTCTTC. Translated: CASSSRTSGTSYNEQFF. Complete variable domain (other parts from reference TRBV11-2 and TRBJ2-1): EAGVAQSPRYKIIEKRQSVAFWCNPISGHATLYWYQQILGQGPKLLIQFQNNGVVDDSQLPKDRFSAERLKGVDSTLKIQPAKLEDSAVYLCASSSRTSGTSYNEQFFGPGTRLTVL.

V and J are TRBV28 and TRBJ2-1, with TRBD1 identical over 8 bases. V lost 5 bases, J lost 6 bases, and 3 bases stayed unmatched. CDR1 MDHEN and CDR2 SYDVKM come from the germline V gene. The CDR3 runs to 13 residues. Here the CDR3 DNA reads TGTGCCAGCAGTCTACAGGGGGTCAATGAGCAGTTCTTC. Its translation: CASSLQGVNEQFF.